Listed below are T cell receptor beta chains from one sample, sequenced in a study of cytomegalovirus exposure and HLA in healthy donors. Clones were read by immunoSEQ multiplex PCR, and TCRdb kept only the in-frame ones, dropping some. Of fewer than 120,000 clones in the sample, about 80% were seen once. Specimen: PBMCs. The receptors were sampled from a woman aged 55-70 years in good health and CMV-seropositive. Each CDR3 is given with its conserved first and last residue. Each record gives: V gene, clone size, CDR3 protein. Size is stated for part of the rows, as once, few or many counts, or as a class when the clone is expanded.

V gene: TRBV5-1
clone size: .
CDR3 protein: CASRTVVARWGRGGGQFF

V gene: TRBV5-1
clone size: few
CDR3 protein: CASSPPTGPGNTIYF

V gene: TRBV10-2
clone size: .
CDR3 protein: CASSELRTSGRGNEQFF

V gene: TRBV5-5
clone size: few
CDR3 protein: CASITLGQGGGEQYF

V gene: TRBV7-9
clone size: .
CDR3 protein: CASSPNLGRRGTDTQYF

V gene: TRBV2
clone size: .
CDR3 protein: CASSDGRVRTEAFF

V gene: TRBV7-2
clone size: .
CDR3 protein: CASSSRSRGPGYNEQFF

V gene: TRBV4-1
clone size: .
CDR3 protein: CASRKRAPQGLAGVYNEQFF

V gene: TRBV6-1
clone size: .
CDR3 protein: CASSELGDEAFF

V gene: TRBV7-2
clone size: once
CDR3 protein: CASSEQGVYGYTF

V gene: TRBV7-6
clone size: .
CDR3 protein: CASSSELPTNTYNEQFF

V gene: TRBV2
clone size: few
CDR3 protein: CASSDRGRGETQYF

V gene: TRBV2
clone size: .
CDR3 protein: CASSTSRQDPGQPQHF

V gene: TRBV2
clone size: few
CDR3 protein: CASSPGNGYTF

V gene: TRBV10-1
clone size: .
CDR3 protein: CASSEGQGEDEQYF

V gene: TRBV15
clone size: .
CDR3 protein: CATSRGGTRGPDTQYF

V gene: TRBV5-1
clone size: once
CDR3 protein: CASRIEPATGLAEAFF

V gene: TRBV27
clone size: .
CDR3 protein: CASKGHGGALDYTF

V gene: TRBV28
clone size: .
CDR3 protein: CATKTPAGYEQYF

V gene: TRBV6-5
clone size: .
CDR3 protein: CASSYEQGAGQPQHF

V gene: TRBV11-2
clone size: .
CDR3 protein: CASSLDRVSGRTEQFF

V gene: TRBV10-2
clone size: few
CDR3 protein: CASSDRDQPQHF

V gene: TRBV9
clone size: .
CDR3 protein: CASSIPGRKRNIQYF

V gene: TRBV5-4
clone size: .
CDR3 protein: CASRNGRRAEAFF

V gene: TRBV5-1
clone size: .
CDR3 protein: CASSLDTGYGYTF

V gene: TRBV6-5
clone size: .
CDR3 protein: CASIGTAAADTQYF

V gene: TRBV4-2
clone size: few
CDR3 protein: CASSQERGGNYGYTF

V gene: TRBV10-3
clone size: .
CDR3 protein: CAISESGNSNQPQHF

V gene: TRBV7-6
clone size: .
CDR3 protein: CASSLAFGVQETQYF

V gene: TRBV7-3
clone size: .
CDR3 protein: CASSLGLAGVEQFF

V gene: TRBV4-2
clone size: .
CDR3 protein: CASSQEEAGSQPQHF

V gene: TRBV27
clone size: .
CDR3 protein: CASSPRQGGEYSNQPQHF

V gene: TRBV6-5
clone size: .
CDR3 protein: CASSYSSGAREKLFF

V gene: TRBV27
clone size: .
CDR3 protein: CASSTFVGTYEQFF

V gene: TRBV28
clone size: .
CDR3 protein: CASGAGTEGGYTF

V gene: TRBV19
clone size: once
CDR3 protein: CASKPGQQNYGYTF

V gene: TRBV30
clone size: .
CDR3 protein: CAWSVRDTQYF

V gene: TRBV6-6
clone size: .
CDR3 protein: CASSSSQGEYGYTF

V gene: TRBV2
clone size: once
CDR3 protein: CASSEGPGGEQYF

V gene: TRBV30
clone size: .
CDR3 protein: CAWSLAASYEQYF

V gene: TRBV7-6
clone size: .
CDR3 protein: CASAYGGSKDTQYF

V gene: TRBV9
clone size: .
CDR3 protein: CASSVAGGPSDTQYF

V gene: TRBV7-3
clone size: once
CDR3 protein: CASSRARGEKLFF

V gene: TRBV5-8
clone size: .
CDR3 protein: CASSLTGNNQPQHF

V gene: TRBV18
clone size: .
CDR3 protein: CASSPVSNIDEQFF

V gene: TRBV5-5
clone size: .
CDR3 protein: CASSFDRPSGWNNEQYF

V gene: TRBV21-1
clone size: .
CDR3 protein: CARAHRETQYF

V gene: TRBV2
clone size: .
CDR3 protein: CASKDGVPLELFF

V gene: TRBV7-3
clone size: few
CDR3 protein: CASSPGQGNYGYTF

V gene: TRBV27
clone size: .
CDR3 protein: CASSPRGILSETQYF

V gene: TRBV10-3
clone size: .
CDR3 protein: CAGGGGGIQGDTQYF

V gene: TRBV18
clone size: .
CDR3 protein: CASSPGMTGRNEQFF

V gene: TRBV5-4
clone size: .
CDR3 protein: CASSLEAGDETQYF

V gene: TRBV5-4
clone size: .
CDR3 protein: CASSLDGPRDEQYF

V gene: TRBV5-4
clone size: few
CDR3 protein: CASSVTGTGGEQYF